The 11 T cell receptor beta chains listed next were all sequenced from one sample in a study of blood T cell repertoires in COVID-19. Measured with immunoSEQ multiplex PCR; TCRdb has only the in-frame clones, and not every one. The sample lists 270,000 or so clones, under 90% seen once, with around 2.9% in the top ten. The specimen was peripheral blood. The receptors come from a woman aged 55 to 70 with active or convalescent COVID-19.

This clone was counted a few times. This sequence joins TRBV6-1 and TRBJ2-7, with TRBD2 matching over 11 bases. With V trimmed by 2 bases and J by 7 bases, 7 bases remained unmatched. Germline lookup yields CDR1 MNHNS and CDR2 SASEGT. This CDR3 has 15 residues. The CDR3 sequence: CASSEYGTSGLEQYF. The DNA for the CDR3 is TGTGCCAGCAGTGAATACGGGACTAGCGGTTTAGAGCAGTACTTC.

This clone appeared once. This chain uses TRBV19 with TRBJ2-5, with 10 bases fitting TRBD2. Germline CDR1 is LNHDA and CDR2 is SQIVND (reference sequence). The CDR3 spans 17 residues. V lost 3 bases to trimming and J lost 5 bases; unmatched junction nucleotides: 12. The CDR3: CASSMRPAGGSRETQYF. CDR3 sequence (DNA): TGTGCCAGTAGTATGCGGCCAGCGGGGGGGTCCAGGGAGACCCAGTACTTC.

The CDR3 spells CASSYSGRGPSPLHF. The CDR3 DNA is TGTGCCAGCAGTTACTCGGGCAGGGGTCCGTCACCCCTCCACTTT. The J gene is TRBJ1-6, the V gene TRBV6-5, with D possibly being TRBD1 (6 bases). Between the trimmed V and J ends, which lost 0 bases and 10 bases, there was a span of 13 bases. Germline CDR1 reads MNHEY; CDR2 reads SVGAGI. CDR3 length: 15 amino acids.

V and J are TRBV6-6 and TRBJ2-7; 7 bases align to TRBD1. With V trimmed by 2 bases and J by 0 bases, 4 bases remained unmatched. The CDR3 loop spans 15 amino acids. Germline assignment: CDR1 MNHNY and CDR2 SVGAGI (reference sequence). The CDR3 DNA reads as TGTGCCAGCAGTTACCTCCGGGACAGCTCCTACGAGCAGTACTTC. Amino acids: CASSYLRDSSYEQYF.

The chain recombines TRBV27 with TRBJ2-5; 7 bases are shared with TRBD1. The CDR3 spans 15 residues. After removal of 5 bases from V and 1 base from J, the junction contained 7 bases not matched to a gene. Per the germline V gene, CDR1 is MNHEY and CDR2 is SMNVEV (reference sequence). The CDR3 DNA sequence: TGTGCCAGCAGTCCGACAGGACAGGCCCAAGAGACCCAGTACTTC. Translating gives CASSPTGQAQETQYF.

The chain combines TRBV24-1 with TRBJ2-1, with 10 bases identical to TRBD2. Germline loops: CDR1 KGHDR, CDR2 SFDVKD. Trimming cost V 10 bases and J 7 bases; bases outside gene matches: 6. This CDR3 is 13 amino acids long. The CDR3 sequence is CATQRGGVNEQFF. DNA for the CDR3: TGTGCCACTCAGCGGGGGGGAGTGAATGAGCAGTTCTTC.

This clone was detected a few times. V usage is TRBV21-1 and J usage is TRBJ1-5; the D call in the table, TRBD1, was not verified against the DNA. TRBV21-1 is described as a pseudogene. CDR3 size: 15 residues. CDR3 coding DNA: TGTGCCAGCAGCAAAGCGCAGGCAGTATCACAGCCCCAGCATTTT. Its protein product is CASSKAQAVSQPQHF.

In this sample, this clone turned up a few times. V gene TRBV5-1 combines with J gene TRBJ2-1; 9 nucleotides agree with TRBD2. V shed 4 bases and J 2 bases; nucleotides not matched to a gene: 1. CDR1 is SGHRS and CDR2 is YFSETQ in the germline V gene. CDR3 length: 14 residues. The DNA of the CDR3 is TGCGCCAGCAGCCCTAGCGGGGCCTACAATGAGCAGTTCTTC. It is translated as CASSPSGAYNEQFF.

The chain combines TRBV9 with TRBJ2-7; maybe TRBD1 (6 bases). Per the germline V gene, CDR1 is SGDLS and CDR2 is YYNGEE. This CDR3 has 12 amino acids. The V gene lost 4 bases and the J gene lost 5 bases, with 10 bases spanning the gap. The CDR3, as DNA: TGTGCCAGCAGCACCAGGGGTGACGAGCAGTACTTC. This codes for CASSTRGDEQYF.

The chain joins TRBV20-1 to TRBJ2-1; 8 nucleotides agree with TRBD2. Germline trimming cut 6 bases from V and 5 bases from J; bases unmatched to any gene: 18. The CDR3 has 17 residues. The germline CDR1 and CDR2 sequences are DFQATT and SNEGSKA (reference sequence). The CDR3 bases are TGCAGTGCCAGTACGGGGGGGGTTCAGCCCCTCCACAATGAGCAGTTCTTC. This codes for CSASTGGVQPLHNEQFF.

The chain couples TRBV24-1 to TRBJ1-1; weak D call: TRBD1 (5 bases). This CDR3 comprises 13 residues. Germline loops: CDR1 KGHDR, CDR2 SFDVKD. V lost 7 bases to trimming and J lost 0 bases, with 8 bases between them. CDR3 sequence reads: CATREQVNTEAFF. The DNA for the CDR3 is TGTGCCACCAGGGAACAGGTGAACACTGAAGCTTTCTTT.